The clone carrying this T cell receptor beta chain was detected ten times or more. J was trimmed by 0 bases and V by 5 bases; bases with no gene match: 7. Germline CDR1 and CDR2: DFQATT and SNEGSKA (reference sequence). The CDR3 totals 17 residues. This sample is part of a study of CXCR3 chemokines and chemotherapy response in bladder cancer. MiXCR, run by TCRdb on the PCR reads, gives a single entry per CDR3 protein. The data show approximately 3,000 distinct CDR3 sequences, approximately 15% seen once. The origin of this receptor is a human donor with bladder cancer that did not respond to neoadjuvant chemotherapy. The chain links TRBV20-1 to TRBJ2-3; 14 bases fit TRBD2. Sampling was done from a patient whose treatment included neoadjuvant chemotherapy. This CDR3 is CSAPRLAGGLSTDTQYF. DNA for the CDR3: TGCAGTGCTCCGAGACTAGCGGGGGGGCTTAGCACAGATACGCAGTATTTT.